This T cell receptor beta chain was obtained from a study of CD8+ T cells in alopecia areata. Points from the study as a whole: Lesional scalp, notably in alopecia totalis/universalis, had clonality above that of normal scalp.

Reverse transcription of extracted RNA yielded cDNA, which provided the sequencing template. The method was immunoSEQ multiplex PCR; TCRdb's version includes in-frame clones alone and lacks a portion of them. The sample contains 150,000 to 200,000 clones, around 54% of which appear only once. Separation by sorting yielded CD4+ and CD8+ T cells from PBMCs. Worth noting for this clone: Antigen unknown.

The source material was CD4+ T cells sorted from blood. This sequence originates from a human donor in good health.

The CDR3 protein is CASRAGTYEQYF. Here the CDR3 DNA reads TGTGCCAGCAGGGCAGGGACCTACGAGCAGTACTTC. The rearrangement joins TRBV25-1 to TRBJ2-7; a possible D gene is TRBD1 (5 bases). Trimming stripped 6 bases from V and 2 bases from J, with 8 bases between. The CDR3 loop spans 12 amino acids. Germline CDR1 is MGHDK and CDR2 is SYGVNS.